These 3 T cell receptor beta chains were sequenced from one sample in a study of blood T cell repertoires in COVID-19. TCRdb keeps only in-frame clones here, not all; method: immunoSEQ multiplex PCR. The sample yields over 250,000 clones, roughly nine tenths seen once. The sequencing sample was made of PBMCs or T cells enriched from blood (not recorded which). Receptor source: a woman aged 55-70 years who had recovered from COVID-19.

The V and J genes are TRBV21-1 and TRBJ2-5; TRBD1, the D gene given by the table, was not confirmed from the DNA. TRBV21-1 is recorded as a pseudogene. The CDR3 runs to 15 residues. In DNA, the CDR3 is TGTGCCAGCAGCAAAGACGTGCAGGGCCAAGAGACCCAGTACTTC. This encodes CASSKDVQGQETQYF.

V gene TRBV5-5 combines with J gene TRBJ1-5; 9 bases agree with TRBD1. The CDR3 has 15 residues. Germline V gene data show CDR1 as SGHKS and CDR2 as YYEKEE (reference sequence). Trimming at V came to 2 bases and at J to 7 bases, leaving 7 bases not matched to a gene. The CDR3 DNA follows: TGTGCCAGCAGCTTCCAAACAGGGGGCAGACAGCCCCAGCATTTT. It encodes CASSFQTGGRQPQHF.

V and J are TRBV7-9 and TRBJ2-7; D is unresolved. Between the trimmed V and J ends, which lost 10 bases and 0 bases, there was a span of 13 bases. Looked up from germline, CDR1 is SEHNR and CDR2 is FQNEAQ (reference sequence). CDR3 length equals 13 residues. CDR3 sequence (DNA): TGTGCCACCAACTACCGCGACTCCTACGAGCAGTACTTC. It translates to CATNYRDSYEQYF.